Included here is one TCR beta chain sequence, with context. Germline V gives CDR1 SNHLY, CDR2 FYNNEI. The CDR3 is 13 amino acids. Trimming removed 9 bases at V and 1 base at J, with 12 bases between. The sample belongs to a study of blood T cell repertoires in COVID-19. Study as a whole: Acute and convalescent COVID-19 samples came from the United States, Italy and Spain.

Clones were sequenced by immunoSEQ multiplex PCR, and TCRdb holds only the in-frame ones, with some missing. The data contain 270,000 or so clones, 89% of them singletons. This clonotype originated in a woman aged 35 to 49 who had recovered from COVID-19. The chain couples TRBV2 to TRBJ1-1; D is perhaps TRBD1 (5 bases). The specimen sequenced was peripheral blood. The CDR3 is CARRQTGNTEAFF. As DNA, the CDR3 is TGTGCCAGAAGACAGACGGGGAACACTGAAGCTTTCTTT.